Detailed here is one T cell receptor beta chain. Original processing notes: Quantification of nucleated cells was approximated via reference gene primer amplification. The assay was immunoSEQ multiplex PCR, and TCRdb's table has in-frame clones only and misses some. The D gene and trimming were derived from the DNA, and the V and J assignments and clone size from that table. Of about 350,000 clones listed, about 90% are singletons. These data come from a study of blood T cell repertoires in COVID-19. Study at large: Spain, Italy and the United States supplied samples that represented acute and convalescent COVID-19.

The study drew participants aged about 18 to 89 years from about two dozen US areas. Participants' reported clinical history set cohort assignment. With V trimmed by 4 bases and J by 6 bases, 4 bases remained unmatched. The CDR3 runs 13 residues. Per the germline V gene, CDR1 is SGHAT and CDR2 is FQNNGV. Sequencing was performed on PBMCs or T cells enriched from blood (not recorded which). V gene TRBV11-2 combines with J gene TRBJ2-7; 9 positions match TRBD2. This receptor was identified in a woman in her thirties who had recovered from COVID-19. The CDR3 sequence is CASSYVAGVEQYF. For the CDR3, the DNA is TGTGCCAGCAGCTACGTAGCGGGGGTCGAGCAGTACTTC.